This TCR beta chain was found in a study of siplizumab effects on memory and regulatory T cells. Produced via immunoSEQ multiplex PCR; TCRdb's table is partial and in-frame only. This table has roughly 100,000 clones, about 93% appearing once. V shed 10 bases and J 4 bases; nucleotides not matched to a gene: 7. The CDR3 consists of 14 residues. Germline V lookup: CDR1 SNHLY, CDR2 FYNNEI. Sequences were obtained from Tregs sorted from blood. The sequence was obtained from a human donor in good health. The rearrangement links TRBV2 to TRBJ2-7, with 13 bases fitting TRBD2. DNA for the CDR3: TGTGCCATCCCAAGGACTAGCGGGAGTTACGAGCAGTACTTC. It specifies CAIPRTSGSYEQYF. Full variable domain (remainder filled in from reference TRBV2 and TRBJ2-7): EPEVTQTPSHQVTQMGQEVILRCVPISNHLYFYWYRQILGQKVEFLVSFYNNEISEKSEIFDDQFSVERPDGSNFTLKIRSTKLEDSAMYFCAIPRTSGSYEQYFGPGTRLTVT.